This T cell receptor beta chain came from a study of T cells in localized non-small cell lung cancer (TCRdb year 2020). Context from the whole study: T cell repertoires of about 230 early-stage NSCLC patients were analyzed, with tumors being compared against uninvolved tumor-adjacent lungs. The cohort comprised approximately 240 treatment-naïve NSCLC patients with resected, localized lung tumors. The mean age of the NSCLC patients was around 65 years, with 130 or so men and nearly 110 women. Study-wide findings and limitations: Because the study design was exploratory, TCR variables were selected using unadjusted p-values without false-discovery rate correction. Multi-region tumor sequencing was not performed, so intratumor heterogeneity could not be excluded. Uninvolved tumor-adjacent lung showed the highest T cell clonality, higher than tumor, which suggests more focused antigenic responses in the uninvolved tumor-adjacent lung. Of the top 100 tumor clones, a median of approximately 60 were detected in paired uninvolved adjacent lung; 28 were also among that lung's top 100. Longer overall survival was associated with higher T cell density in blood, whereas shorter survival was associated with higher clonality in adjacent lung.

The immunoSEQ Assay was used to sequence TCR beta CDR3 regions from DNA. As for the authors' bioinformatics: T cell density was computed as TCR beta template counts normalized to usable DNA estimated by amplifying housekeeping genes. The preseqR package was used to estimate richness by extrapolating to 400,000 templates for PBMC samples and to 120,000 templates for tissue samples. Clonality was defined by subtracting Pielou's evenness from one. To identify tissue-enriched TCRs, differential abundance testing was run on productive amino-acid clonotypes with a minimum total count of 5 and an alpha of 0.1. The Jaccard Index and the Morisita Overlap Index were used to quantify repertoire overlap between compartments. GLIPH clustered TCR beta CDR3s with public tetramer-defined viral CDR3s; viral motifs required at least three viral sequences plus V-gene enrichment. This is the immuneACCESS table as TCRdb keeps it, with only in-frame sequences that have V and J called. A part of the clones is gone; compared with another copy, unresolved V genes explain less than half, and the rest is unexplained. That table furnishes V, J and clone size, whereas the DNA furnished D and trimming. The sample data list over 8,500 clones, and roughly 90% of these were observed just once. The ten top clones hold around 15% of the sample.

This clone was picked up one time. Its binding antigen is unknown. Within one base of it there is no much larger clone, and no base qualities were kept. For CDR1 and CDR2, the germline V gene lists SGHTA and FQGTGA. The junction carries 12 bases between V and J, which are trimmed by 5 bases and 10 bases respectively. The CDR3 sequence holds 12 residues, the cysteine and phenylalanine included. This entry keeps only the CDR3 DNA: 36 bases, framed from base 1. At diagnosis, tumor, uninvolved tumor-adjacent lung and peripheral blood were collected and then preserved as a mix of FFPE and fresh-frozen material. For TCR repertoire profiling, the blood samples were analyzed as peripheral blood mononuclear cells.

The material sequenced was peripheral blood, taken before any cancer treatment. The V and J genes are TRBV7-3 and TRBJ2-1; possibly the D gene is TRBD2, per 6 matching bases. This receptor was identified in a male donor at least 60 years old with stage III lung adenocarcinoma. The DNA reads TGTGCCAGCAGCGCCCGACTAGGGGAGCAGTTCTTC. Translated, it reads CASSARLGEQFF.